This paragraph covers one T cell receptor (beta chain) sequence. Its target is unknown. This entry is derived from a study of OX40 agonist ivuxolimab in advanced cancers. Findings and caveats of the study: In the expanded peripheral T cells, antigen specificity was never determined.

The table came from immunoSEQ multiplex PCR; TCRdb's copy has only in-frame clones and leaves some out. The sample consists of about 53,000 clones, 80% to 90% of them appearing once. The CDR3 extends over 16 amino acids. The ends lost 1 base at V and 4 bases at J; junction bases unmatched: 6. Per the germline V gene, CDR1 is SGHAT and CDR2 is FQNNGV. The receptor's source is an adult with an advanced solid tumor such as melanoma, head and neck, liver or kidney cancer. Here the sequenced sample was CD4+ or CD8+ T cells sorted from blood, taken in a trial of the OX40 agonist ivuxolimab. This sequence joins TRBV11-2 and TRBJ2-7, with 11 nucleotides matching TRBD2. The DNA of the CDR3 is TGTGCCAGCAGCTTAGTCCCGGGACTAGCGGAATACGAGCAGTACTTC. It is translated as CASSLVPGLAEYEQYF.